One sample yielded the 12 T cell receptor beta chains listed below, sequenced in a study of blood T cells in healthy people across ages. It was with a sample-barcoded 5' primer and a J-beta primer mix that a second PCR of roughly 7 to 12 cycles was run. TCRdb independently ran MiXCR on the 5' RACE reads; one entry per CDR3 protein. The sample includes hundreds of thousands of distinct CDR3 sequences, about half seen only once; the top ten take 25% to 35%. Sequenced input: blood. The receptors shown here come from a woman aged 55-70 years in good health.

On this clonotype itself: Compared with germline, one end of the junction differs, possibly owing to a read error. The chain has TRBV7-3 and TRBJ1-1; TRBD1 matches at 7 bases. This CDR3 is built from 13 residues. CDR1 is SGHTA, CDR2 FQGTGA, per germline. Here the CDR3 reads CAGSQVTGAEAFF. The DNA for the CDR3 is TGTGCCGGCAGCCAAGTAACAGGGGCTGAAGCTTTCTTT.

The chain couples TRBV20-1 to TRBJ1-4, with D perhaps matching TRBD1 (5 bases). Germline values: CDR1 DFQATT, CDR2 SNEGSKA (reference sequence). The CDR3 spans 12 residues. CDR3 nucleotides: TGCAGCTCTAGATGGGGGAATGAAAAACTGTTTTTT. This translates into CSSRWGNEKLFF.

For the CDR3, the DNA is TGTGCCAGCAGTGATCTAGGGCGGGAGGGCCATCGGGAGCAGTACTTC. Protein sequence: CASSDLGREGHREQYF. The chain uses TRBV2 and TRBJ2-5, with 9 bases matching TRBD2. CDR1 and CDR2 from the germline V gene are SNHLY and FYNNEI. CDR3 length equals 16 residues. V shed 3 bases, J shed 11 bases, and the junction held 16 bases outside the gene matches.

This clonotype was seen only a few times. The genes are TRBV7-2 and TRBJ2-7; tentatively, D is TRBD2 (6 bases). Trimming pared 3 bases from V and 2 bases from J, leaving 17 bases between. The CDR3 runs 16 residues. CDR1 and CDR2 (germline): SGHTA, FQGNSA. The CDR3 region is CASSFLFSGGTYEQYF. The DNA for the CDR3 is TGTGCCAGCAGCTTCCTTTTTAGCGGAGGTACCTACGAGCAGTACTTC.

At least ten counts were recorded for this clonotype. V usage is TRBV29-1 and J usage is TRBJ2-7, with D perhaps matching TRBD1 (5 bases). CDR1 is SQVTM, CDR2 ANQGSEA, per germline. The V end was cut by 3 bases, the J end by 0 bases, with 9 bases between. This CDR3 is 13 amino acids long. The CDR3 spells CSVETASSYEQYF. The CDR3, as DNA: TGCAGCGTTGAGACAGCGAGCTCCTACGAGCAGTACTTC.

Remarks on this clonotype: The limits of the CDR3 on the DNA are not certain, so only TCRdb's listed CDR3 is given. The chain employs TRBV9 and TRBJ1-2; the table names TRBD1, a call not compared with the DNA. Termini included, the CDR3 measures 15 amino acids. CDR1 is SGDLS and CDR2 is YYNGEE in the germline V gene. This CDR3 reads CASSVGPGLSYGYTF.

The rearrangement joins TRBV29-1 to TRBJ2-4; D uncertain. Germline CDR1 is SQVTM and CDR2 is ANQGSEA. This CDR3 has 12 residues. V gave up 4 bases and J gave up 5 bases, with 9 bases separating them. The CDR3 DNA reads as TGCAGCGTTGTATGGGTGGAAAACATTCAGTACTTC. Translated, it gives CSVVWVENIQYF.

This chain uses TRBV7-2 with TRBJ2-7; TRBD2 matches at 11 bases. Germline V gene data show CDR1 as SGHTA and CDR2 as FQGNSA. The CDR3 loop spans 16 amino acids. The V gene end was trimmed by 3 bases and the J gene end by 0 bases; junction bases not matched to a gene: 4. The CDR3 loop is CASSLGLAGGSYEQYF. The CDR3 DNA reads TGTGCCAGCAGCTTGGGGCTAGCGGGAGGCTCCTACGAGCAGTACTTC.

The rearrangement joins TRBV20-1 to TRBJ2-1; 9 nucleotides line up with TRBD1. The V gene's germline CDR1 is DFQATT and CDR2 SNEGSKA (reference sequence). CDR3 length: 15 amino acids. Unmatched junction bases numbered 13, after V lost 6 bases and J lost 7 bases. The CDR3 spells CSAPQPGQGLNEQFF. The CDR3 nucleotides are TGCAGTGCGCCCCAACCGGGACAGGGTTTGAATGAGCAGTTCTTC.

This chain connects TRBV27 to TRBJ2-1; the match to TRBD2 covers 7 bases. The length of the CDR3 is 15 residues. Germline assignment: CDR1 MNHEY and CDR2 SMNVEV (reference sequence). J lost 2 bases, V lost 7 bases, and 8 bases had no gene match. CDR3 coding DNA: TGTGCCAGCAACGGGCTAGCGGAAACCTACAATGAGCAGTTCTTC. It translates to CASNGLAETYNEQFF.

This sequence joins TRBV4-3 and TRBJ2-2; D uncertain. Between the trimmed V and J ends, which lost 0 bases and 1 base, there was a span of 9 bases. Germline-derived CDR1 and CDR2 are LGHNA and YSLEER. This CDR3 has 16 amino acids. CDR3 amino acids: CASSQDGLLNTGELFF. The CDR3, as DNA: TGCGCCAGCAGCCAAGATGGGCTTTTGAACACCGGGGAGCTGTTTTTT.

The V gene is TRBV7-2, the J gene TRBJ2-7, with TRBD2 matching 7 bases. Germline V CDR1 and CDR2: SGHTA, FQGNSA. CDR3 length equals 15 residues. V lost 1 base and J lost 3; bases outside the gene matches: 6. CDR3 sequence reads: CASSLVVAGVYEQYF. In DNA form, the CDR3 reads TGTGCCAGCAGCTTAGTCGTTGCGGGAGTCTACGAGCAGTACTTC.